The 32 T cell receptor beta chains listed next were all sequenced from one sample in a study of CDR3 diversity in severe acne. Each CDR3 protein gets one entry after TCRdb re-called the PCR reads with MiXCR. The data show approximately 97,000 distinct CDR3 sequences, about half seen once. The sample was blood. Every receptor here comes from a male donor with acne.

Details on this clonotype: It may be a read error: a sequence one base away is much more abundant. The CDR3 ends on some other residue instead of the conserved phenylalanine or tryptophan, so this is likely a read error. The chain joins TRBV10-1 to TRBJ1-5; D is unclear. The CDR3 has 12 amino acids. V lost 8 bases to trimming and J lost 5 bases, with 10 bases between them. The germline gives CDR1 WNHNN, CDR2 SYGVQD (reference sequence). CDR3 sequence reads: CASPPQHQPQHS. The CDR3 region has the DNA TGCGCCAGCCCGCCGCAGCATCAGCCCCAGCATTCT.

The chain couples TRBV5-1 to TRBJ1-5; 8 bases are shared with TRBD1. CDR1 and CDR2 (germline): SGHRS, YFSETQ. The V segment lost 5 bases and the J segment 6 bases; nucleotides outside the gene matches: 4. The CDR3 has 13 amino acids. Here the CDR3 reads CASRGQVIQPQHF. In DNA form, the CDR3 reads TGCGCCAGCAGGGGACAGGTGATTCAGCCCCAGCATTTT.

The chain uses TRBV7-2 and TRBJ2-2; a weak D match, TRBD2 (6 bases). The CDR3 runs to 15 residues. The germline V gene encodes CDR1 SGHTA and CDR2 FQGNSA. Trimming removed 2 bases from V and 7 bases from J, with 14 bases in between. CDR3 protein: CASSLIQVGGGELFF. CDR3 sequence (DNA): TGTGCCAGCAGCTTAATCCAGGTGGGGGGCGGGGAGCTGTTTTTT.

The chain recombines TRBV2 with TRBJ2-1; 8 nucleotides line up with TRBD2. The CDR3 sequence is 14 residues long. The V and J ends lost 1 base and 8 bases, in that order; junction bases with no gene match: 4. CDR1 and CDR2 from the germline V gene are SNHLY and FYNNEI. CDR3 in amino acids: CASSEGAGGHEQFF. CDR3 in DNA: TGTGCCAGCAGTGAAGGGGCGGGAGGACATGAGCAGTTCTTC.

With respect to this clonotype: A read error may produce the germline difference seen at one junction end. The J gene is TRBJ2-5, the V gene TRBV5-4; 10 bases are shared with TRBD2. The CDR3 runs 15 residues. Germline V gene data show CDR1 as SGHNT and CDR2 as YYREEE (reference sequence). This CDR3 is CASSSSGGGQGTQYF. The DNA for the CDR3 is TGTGCCAGCAGCTCCAGCGGGGGGGGCCAAGGGACCCAGTACTTC. Full variable domain (remainder filled in from reference TRBV5-4 and TRBJ2-5): ETGVTQSPTHLIKTRGQQVTLRCSSQSGHNTVSWYQQALGQGPQFIFQYYREEENGRGNFPPRFSGLQFPNYSSELNVNALELDDSALYLCASSSSGGGQGTQYFGPGTRLLVL.

The rearrangement uses TRBV19 and TRBJ1-1; perhaps TRBD1 as D (6 bases). Germline lookup yields CDR1 LNHDA and CDR2 SQIVND (reference sequence). There are 15 residues in the CDR3. V lost 10 bases and J lost 1, with 19 bases in between. The DNA for the CDR3 is TGTGCCACTCAGGACCTGGGGGGCGCGAACACTGAAGCTTTCTTT. Its translation is CATQDLGGANTEAFF.

Note on this clonotype: A much larger clone differs by one base, so this may be a read error. The rearrangement links TRBV19 to TRBJ1-5; D may be TRBD1 (6 bases). The germline gives CDR1 LNHDA, CDR2 SQIVND (reference sequence). There are 12 residues in the CDR3. The CDR3 DNA sequence: TGTGCCAGAAGTAGGGGGGGTCAGCCCCAGCATTTT. It translates to CARSRGGQPQHF.

In its sample, this clonotype was seen once. Possible read error: a much larger clone is one base away. This sequence joins TRBV24-1 and TRBJ2-2, with 8 nucleotides matching TRBD1. There are 15 residues in the CDR3. Germline V gives CDR1 KGHDR, CDR2 SFDVKD. This CDR3 reads CATSPAGGFTGEPFF. CDR3 DNA: TGTGCCACCAGTCCGGCAGGGGGCTTCACCGGGGAGCCGTTTTTT.

This chain uses TRBV20-1 with TRBJ2-3, with TRBD2 identical over 7 bases. Germline V CDR1 and CDR2: DFQATT, SNEGSKA (reference sequence). CDR3 length: 16 residues. V gave up 0 bases and J gave up 3 bases; unmatched junction bases: 9. CDR3 bases: TGCAGTGCTAGAGATATCCAAGCGGGAAGAACAGATACGCAGTATTTT. This codes for CSARDIQAGRTDTQYF.

The V and J genes are TRBV10-3 and TRBJ2-6; D is perhaps TRBD1 or TRBD2 (5 bases each). V lost 0 bases and J 1 base, leaving 10 bases between the germline ends. This CDR3 spans 17 amino acids. The V gene's germline CDR1 is ENHRY and CDR2 SYGVKD. The CDR3 loop is CAISESGPRSGANVLTF. CDR3 coding DNA: TGTGCCATCAGTGAGTCGGGACCCCGTTCTGGGGCCAACGTCCTGACTTTC.

V and J are TRBV19 and TRBJ2-2, with D maybe TRBD2 (5 bases). The CDR3 spans 15 residues. Trimming pared 1 base from V and 0 bases from J, leaving 6 bases between. Germline V gives CDR1 LNHDA, CDR2 SQIVND (reference sequence). CDR3 bases: TGTGCCAGTAGTATAGCGGAGGCGAACACCGGGGAGCTGTTTTTT. This encodes CASSIAEANTGELFF.

This rearrangement joins TRBV20-1 to TRBJ2-5; 7 bases are shared with TRBD1. Germline CDR1 reads DFQATT; CDR2 reads SNEGSKA (reference sequence). The CDR3 has 18 amino acids. V was pared by 2 bases and J by 1 base, with 16 bases of the junction left unmatched. DNA of the CDR3: TGCAGTGCTAGACCCTTACACGTCTACAGGGGATTCCAAGAGACCCAGTACTTC. Translation gives CSARPLHVYRGFQETQYF.

This clonotype occurred a few times. The V and J genes are TRBV7-9 and TRBJ2-7; 11 positions match TRBD2. CDR3 size: 17 residues. Per germline, CDR1 SEHNR and CDR2 FQNEAQ (reference sequence). V lost 3 bases, J lost 7 bases, and 14 bases stayed unmatched. CDR3 nucleotides: TGTGCCAGCAGCTTGGAGACTAGCGGGACCGGGATGTGGGAGCAGTACTTC. Residues: CASSLETSGTGMWEQYF.

A word on this clonotype: No DNA is shown, since the ends of the CDR3 on it are uncertain; the CDR3 is the one TCRdb lists. The rearrangement joins TRBV6-4 to TRBJ2-7; the table assigns TRBD2, which was not confirmed against the DNA. Germline assignment: CDR1 MRHNA and CDR2 SNTAGT. The CDR3 is 23 amino acids in total, end residues counted. Here the CDR3 reads CASFYICSARDVTSGRGVYEQYF.

This clonotype appeared many times. The chain carries TRBV3-1 and TRBJ1-1; D might be TRBD1 (5 bases). CDR3 length: 16 residues. Trimming stripped 4 bases from V and 2 bases from J, with 17 bases between. Germline V gene sequence: CDR1 LGHDT, CDR2 YNNKEL (reference sequence). CDR3 in DNA: TGTGCCAGCAGCCCTCGGGACGGCGACCCAAACACTGAAGCTTTCTTT. This translates into CASSPRDGDPNTEAFF.

The chain has TRBV12-3 or TRBV12-4 and TRBJ1-6, with unresolved D. Trimming pared 3 bases from V and 5 bases from J, leaving 8 bases between. The length of the CDR3 is 14 residues. In DNA form, the CDR3 reads TGTGCCAGCAGTTTTGGCGGAAATAATTCACCCCTCCACTTT. It translates to CASSFGGNNSPLHF.

The chain recombines TRBV4-1 with TRBJ2-3, with D possibly matching TRBD1 (5 bases). CDR3 size: 18 residues. Germline loops: CDR1 MGHRA, CDR2 YSYEKL. Trimming took 0 bases from V and 4 from J, leaving 20 bases between them. The CDR3 nucleotides are TGCGCCAGCAGCCAAGAAGGGGTCAGCCCCGCTCGCGCAGATACGCAGTATTTT. Translated: CASSQEGVSPARADTQYF.

The gene calls are TRBV24-1 and TRBJ2-2; D ambiguous. The CDR3 is made up of 14 amino acids. V lost 5 bases to trimming and J lost 0 bases, with 6 bases between them. Germline values: CDR1 KGHDR, CDR2 SFDVKD. For the CDR3, the DNA is TGTGCCACCAGTGCGGCACCGAACACCGGGGAGCTGTTTTTT. As protein: CATSAAPNTGELFF.

To note about this clonotype: No conserved phenylalanine or tryptophan is present at the end of the CDR3, so a read error is the likely explanation. The limits of the CDR3 on the DNA are not certain, so only TCRdb's listed CDR3 is given. The chain is built from TRBV7-2 and TRBJ1-4. The CDR3 region is 16 residues in length, termini included. CDR1 is SGHTA, CDR2 FQGNSA, per germline. The CDR3 sequence is CASSPVGGVTEASFGQ.

On this clonotype itself: Relative to the germline gene, one junction end is altered; a read error may explain this. J is TRBJ1-3 and V is TRBV19, with 7 nucleotides matching TRBD1. The CDR3 length is 18 residues. Germline V lookup: CDR1 LNHDA, CDR2 SQIVND (reference sequence). The CDR3 loop is CASSIQAGGVYSGNTICF. The CDR3 DNA follows: TGTGCCAGTAGTATCCAGGCAGGGGGGGTTTACTCTGGAAACACCATATGTTTT.

A note on this clonotype: This clone may be a read error of a much larger clone one base away. The chain couples TRBV24-1 to TRBJ1-5, with TRBD1 matching over 9 bases. Germline values: CDR1 KGHDR, CDR2 SFDVKD. V lost 6 bases and J lost 4; bases outside the gene matches: 9. The CDR3 length is 16 residues. CDR3 bases: TGTGCCACCAGTTCCGCTCCGGGACAGGGTAATCAGCCCCAGCATTTT. It codes for CATSSAPGQGNQPQHF.

The chain is built from TRBV18 and TRBJ2-1; no definite D call. The CDR3 runs to 14 residues. The V gene's germline CDR1 is KGHSH and CDR2 LQKENI. The germline V and J ends were trimmed by 1 base and 5 bases, with 9 bases remaining between them. The DNA for the CDR3 is TGTGCCAGCTCACCACTCTACGGAAACAATGAGCAGTTCTTC. Its translation: CASSPLYGNNEQFF.

Ten or more counts support this clonotype. The J gene is TRBJ1-5, the V gene TRBV20-1; D gene unclear. The CDR3 has 10 amino acids. Trimming stripped 1 base from V and 6 bases from J, with 1 base between. Per germline, CDR1 DFQATT and CDR2 SNEGSKA (reference sequence). CDR3 nucleotides: TGCAGTGCTAGAGGTCAGCCCCAGCATTTT. This encodes CSARGQPQHF.

The gene calls are TRBV7-8 and TRBJ1-4, with D hard to call. The CDR3 length is 16 residues. The germline V gene has CDR1 SGHVS and CDR2 FQNEAQ. Trimming stripped 1 base from V and 8 bases from J, with 17 bases between. The CDR3 here is CASSLGPAGMGEKLFF. CDR3 DNA: TGTGCCAGCAGCTTAGGGCCGGCAGGTATGGGAGAAAAACTGTTTTTT.

This clonotype was found many times. The chain links TRBV6-5 to TRBJ2-5; D is unclear. V was trimmed by 5 bases and J by 5 bases, leaving 6 bases between them. CDR1 is MNHEY and CDR2 is SVGAGI in the germline V gene. The CDR3 loop spans 11 amino acids. The chain's CDR3 is CASSTRETQYF. The CDR3 DNA sequence: TGTGCCAGCAGTACAAGGGAGACCCAGTACTTC.

This clonotype was detected many times. This sequence joins TRBV6-6 and TRBJ2-1, with TRBD2 identical over 12 bases. This CDR3 is built from 16 residues. Germline assignment: CDR1 MNHNY and CDR2 SVGAGI (reference sequence). After removal of 6 bases from V and 7 bases from J, the junction contained 10 bases not matched to a gene. CDR3 nucleotide sequence: TGTGCCAGCAGCGACCTCCTAGCGGGAGGGCGAAATGAGCAGTTCTTC. It codes for CASSDLLAGGRNEQFF.

This clonotype is labeled medium-sized. The chain has TRBV19 and TRBJ2-1; D ambiguous. The V gene's germline CDR1 is LNHDA and CDR2 SQIVND (reference sequence). There are 14 residues in the CDR3. Trimming took off 4 bases at V and 4 bases at J, with 11 bases between the two ends. CDR3 region: CASSTLLGYNEQFF. DNA of the CDR3: TGTGCCAGTAGTACCCTCTTGGGATACAATGAGCAGTTCTTC. Based on the CDR3 plus reference TRBV19 and TRBJ2-1, the full variable domain is DGGITQSPKYLFRKEGQNVTLSCEQNLNHDAMYWYRQDPGQGLRLIYYSQIVNDFQKGDIAEGYSVSREKKESFPLTVTSAQKNPTAFYLCASSTLLGYNEQFFGPGTRLTVL.

Ten or more counts support this clonotype. V usage is TRBV6-1 and J usage is TRBJ2-7; D not certain. The CDR3 consists of 12 residues. V dropped 3 bases and J dropped 3 bases, with 6 bases sitting between them. Germline-derived CDR1 and CDR2 are MNHNS and SASEGT. The CDR3 DNA reads TGTGCCAGCAGTGACCAGAGCTACGAGCAGTACGTC. This translates into CASSDQSYEQYV.

The rearrangement joins TRBV29-1 to TRBJ2-7; 12 bases are a match to TRBD2. Germline CDR1 is SQVTM and CDR2 is ANQGSEA. The CDR3 sequence is 15 residues long. V dropped 2 bases and J dropped 4; count of bases not matched to a gene: 6. CDR3 nucleotides: TGCAGCGTTGAACTAGCGGGAGGGGGGGGTTACGAGCAGTACTTC. Its translation: CSVELAGGGGYEQYF.

The rearrangement uses TRBV20-1 and TRBJ2-3; 10 bases are shared with TRBD2. Per germline, CDR1 DFQATT and CDR2 SNEGSKA (reference sequence). The J segment lost 3 bases and the V segment lost 0 bases, leaving 9 bases of the junction unmatched. This CDR3 comprises 17 residues. The chain's CDR3 is CSAREHRAGGSTDTQYF. Written as DNA, the CDR3 is TGCAGTGCTAGAGAACACAGAGCGGGAGGGTCAACAGATACGCAGTATTTT.

The chain combines TRBV15 with TRBJ1-5; weak D call: TRBD1 (6 bases). The germline V gene has CDR1 LNHNV and CDR2 YYDKDF (reference sequence). CDR3 length: 15 amino acids. The V end was cut by 2 bases, the J end by 3 bases, with 11 bases between. The CDR3 loop reads CATSRPPGDNQPQHF. For the CDR3, the DNA is TGTGCCACCAGCAGACCACCAGGGGACAATCAGCCCCAGCATTTT.

About this clonotype: An end of the junction does not agree with germline; a read error may underlie this. The chain combines TRBV7-2 with TRBJ2-7, with TRBD2 matching over 8 bases. Germline V lookup: CDR1 SGHTA, CDR2 FQGNSA. The CDR3 has 16 residues. The CDR3 nucleotides are TGCGCCAGCAGCCAAGAGCCAGCGGGAGCGTCCTACGAGCAGTACTTC. It is translated as CASSQEPAGASYEQYF.